This entry lists 12 T cell receptor beta chains sequenced from one sample in a study of blood T cell repertoires in COVID-19. Assay used: immunoSEQ multiplex PCR; TCRdb lists only in-frame clones, some missing. The data hold tens of thousands of clones, with about 90% observed a single time. Material: peripheral blood. The receptor set was obtained from a male donor with acute or convalescent COVID-19.

This chain connects TRBV7-2 to TRBJ1-4; possible D gene TRBD1, 6 bases. Germline CDR1 SGHTA, CDR2 FQGNSA. This CDR3 has 17 amino acids. Trimming left V 2 bases short and J 0 bases short, with 13 bases between. CDR3 residues: CASSLSTGYATNEKLFF. CDR3 bases: TGTGCCAGCAGCTTAAGTACAGGGTACGCAACTAATGAAAAACTGTTTTTT.

The chain joins TRBV11-2 to TRBJ2-5; no clear D. The CDR3 totals 14 residues. CDR1 SGHAT and CDR2 FQNNGV come from the germline V gene. Deletions cut 1 base from V and 4 bases from J, with 10 bases between. The CDR3 region has the DNA TGTGCCAGCAGCTTAGTCCGCGGTCGAGAGACCCAGTACTTC. Translated: CASSLVRGRETQYF.

The V call is TRBV3-1 (or the pseudogene TRBV3-2), the J call TRBJ2-1, with D possibly TRBD2 on 5 matching bases. CDR3 length: 17 amino acids. CDR1 is LGHDT and CDR2 is YNNKEL in the germline V gene (reference sequence). V was cut by 0 bases and J by 5 bases, with 17 bases left in between. The DNA of the CDR3 is TGTGCCAGCAGCCAAGATTTACCGGGGTCGGCCAACAATGAGCAGTTCTTC. Translated, it gives CASSQDLPGSANNEQFF.

The chain joins TRBV5-4 to TRBJ2-7; 7 positions match TRBD2. Germline V gene data show CDR1 as SGHNT and CDR2 as YYREEE (reference sequence). The V and J ends lost 4 bases and 6 bases, in that order; junction bases with no gene match: 10. The CDR3 spans 14 residues. CDR3 coding DNA: TGTGCCAGCAGCGTTTCGGGGGGTCGGGTCGAGCAGTACTTC. Translation: CASSVSGGRVEQYF.

The sample holds a few counts of this clone. The chain employs TRBV29-1 and TRBJ1-1, with D uncertain. CDR1 and CDR2 from the germline V gene are SQVTM and ANQGSEA. CDR3 size: 10 residues. V lost 7 bases, J lost 6 bases, and 9 bases lay in between. This CDR3 is CSAGISEAFF. CDR3 DNA: TGCAGCGCCGGGATCTCTGAAGCTTTCTTT.

The CDR3 DNA reads as TGTGCCAGCAGTTTGTCAGGGACAGGGAGCTACGAGCAGTACTTC. Translating gives CASSLSGTGSYEQYF. The chain employs TRBV28 and TRBJ2-7; 9 nucleotides align to TRBD1. The CDR3 runs 15 residues. The germline V gene has CDR1 MDHEN and CDR2 SYDVKM. Trimming removed 3 bases from V and 3 bases from J; junction bases left unmatched: 6.

The chain couples TRBV18 to TRBJ1-5, with a possible D match to TRBD1 (5 bases). The CDR3 length is 15 residues. Trimming took 2 bases from V and 1 from J, leaving 9 bases between them. Per the germline V gene, CDR1 is KGHSH and CDR2 is LQKENI. CDR3 bases: TGTGCCAGCTCACCAGGGCGGGACAGCAATCAGCCCCAGCATTTT. It yields the protein CASSPGRDSNQPQHF.

V is TRBV19 and J is TRBJ2-1; D is unresolved. The CDR3 totals 11 residues. Per the germline V gene, CDR1 is LNHDA and CDR2 is SQIVND (reference sequence). Deletions cut 6 bases from V and 8 bases from J, with 8 bases between. The CDR3 nucleotides read TGTGCCAGTAGCCACTCCTATGAGCAGTTCTTC. It specifies CASSHSYEQFF.

This chain links TRBV6-5 with TRBJ1-2; 11 bases are a match to TRBD1. This CDR3 has 14 residues. Germline CDR1 MNHEY, CDR2 SVGAGI. V trimming: 6 bases; J trimming: 5 bases; junction bases outside the gene matches: 5. CDR3 coding DNA: TGTGCCAGCAGGCCGGGACAGGGGGAATATGGCTACACCTTC. It yields the protein CASRPGQGEYGYTF.

The J gene is TRBJ2-3, the V gene TRBV2, with 10 bases lining up with TRBD2. Germline-derived CDR1 and CDR2 are SNHLY and FYNNEI. The junction had 7 bases not matched to a gene; V was cut back by 3 bases and J by 4 bases. CDR3 length equals 16 residues. CDR3 amino acids: CASSDWASGGADTQYF. The CDR3 nucleotides read TGTGCCAGCAGTGACTGGGCTAGCGGGGGTGCAGATACGCAGTATTTT.

The genes are TRBV3-1 (or the pseudogene TRBV3-2) and TRBJ2-7; 7 nucleotides match TRBD1. The CDR3 spans 12 residues. V was clipped by 0 bases and J by 13 bases; unmatched bases: 6. CDR1 and CDR2 (germline): LGHDT, YNNKEL (reference sequence). Here the CDR3 reads CASSQDGTADYF. The CDR3 DNA is TGTGCCAGCAGCCAAGATGGGACAGCGGACTACTTC.

CDR3 region: CASSPPSKGGETQYF. The CDR3 DNA follows: TGTGCCAGCTCACCACCCTCGAAGGGAGGAGAGACCCAGTACTTC. The rearrangement uses TRBV18 and TRBJ2-5; weak D call: TRBD2 (6 bases). The CDR3 spans 15 residues. The germline CDR1 and CDR2 sequences are KGHSH and LQKENI. Trimming cost V 0 bases and J 4 bases, with 12 bases left between them.